In this sample, the clone carrying this TCR beta chain turned up once. Its antigen is as yet unknown. One end of the junction does not line up with germline, which may come from a read error. Distinct nucleotide sequences in the sample also encode this CDR3. Looked up from germline, CDR1 is SGHRS and CDR2 is YFSETQ. The CDR3 is made up of 11 amino acids. It was CD45RO-negative cells, positively selected for CCR7, that made up naive CD8 cells, with terminally differentiated effector memory CD45RA+ cells excluded. This sample is drawn from a study of shared clonotypes between healthy human individuals. Overall study results and limits: Memory subsets generally showed smaller estimated richness than naive subsets did.

Data came from immunoSEQ multiplex PCR; TCRdb stores just in-frame clones and leaves some out. The sample shows 550,000 to 650,000 clones, roughly 96% of them seen only once. Material: naive CD8+ T cells sorted from blood. The receptor comes from a woman aged 30 to 39 in good health. The chain uses TRBV5-1 and TRBJ2-1; D not resolved. This CDR3 is CASSEYLEQFF. The CDR3 nucleotides are TGCGCCAGCAGCGAATACTTGGAGCAATTCTTC. Variable domain in full (rest from reference TRBV5-1 and TRBJ2-1): KAGVTQTPRYLIKTRGQQVTLSCSPISGHRSVSWYQQTPGQGLQFLFEYFSETQRNKGNFPGRFSGRQFSNSRSEMNVSTLELGDSALYLCASSEYLEQFFGPGTRLTVL.